Each of the 24 T cell receptor beta chains below was sequenced from the same sample in a study of blood T cells in healthy people across ages. It was with a sample-barcoded 5' primer and a J-beta primer mix that a second PCR of roughly 7 to 12 cycles was run. TCRdb re-called the 5' RACE reads with MiXCR, one entry per CDR3 protein. There are about 630,000 distinct CDR3 sequences in the sample; roughly 21% occur only once, and roughly 3.9% lies in the top ten. Sequencing was done on a sample of blood. The receptors were gathered from a man between 70 and 80 years old in good health.

V and J are TRBV7-8 and TRBJ2-3; TRBD2 might be the D (5 bases). V gave up 3 bases and J gave up 10 bases, with 11 bases separating them. Germline V lookup: CDR1 SGHVS, CDR2 FQNEAQ. The CDR3 contains 12 residues. As DNA, the CDR3 is TGTGCCAGCAGCTTCGCCCCGGGATCGCAGTATTTT. It encodes CASSFAPGSQYF.

This clonotype showed up just a few times. The CDR3 region is CASSLARSGLMETQYF. The CDR3, as DNA: TGTGCCAGCAGTTTAGCTCGCTCGGGACTGATGGAGACCCAGTACTTC. The V gene is TRBV28, the J gene TRBJ2-5; D is perhaps TRBD2 (6 bases). Trimming took 2 bases from V and 5 from J, leaving 18 bases between them. This CDR3 is built from 16 residues. Looked up from germline, CDR1 is MDHEN and CDR2 is SYDVKM. The entire variable domain, with the rest obtained from reference TRBV28 and TRBJ2-5, is as follows: DVKVTQSSRYLVKRTGEKVFLECVQDMDHENMFWYRQDPGLGLRLIYFSYDVKMKEKGDIPEGYSVSREKKERFSLILESASTNQTSMYLCASSLARSGLMETQYFGPGTRLLVL.

This clonotype was observed at least ten times. V and J are TRBV18 and TRBJ2-3; possible D gene TRBD1, 6 bases. V was shortened by 2 bases and J by 4 bases, with 10 bases between the two germline ends. Germline assignment: CDR1 KGHSH and CDR2 LQKENI. The CDR3 spans 14 residues. CDR3 DNA: TGTGCCAGCTCACCAAGTGGGGGCGCAGATACGCAGTATTTT. Translating it yields CASSPSGGADTQYF.

The chain uses TRBV7-9 and TRBJ2-5, with 8 positions matching TRBD1. From germline, CDR1 is SEHNR and CDR2 FQNEAQ (reference sequence). With V trimmed by 1 base and J by 4 bases, 8 bases remained unmatched. The CDR3 spans 16 residues. The CDR3: CASSLVSGQGRETQYF. In DNA form, the CDR3 reads TGTGCCAGCAGCTTAGTTTCAGGACAGGGTCGAGAGACCCAGTACTTC.

Only a few counts were recorded for this clonotype. This chain uses TRBV10-3 with TRBJ2-2, with TRBD1 identical over 11 bases. With V trimmed by 4 bases and J by 5 bases, 9 bases remained unmatched. The CDR3 totals 17 residues. Germline V CDR1 and CDR2: ENHRY, SYGVKD. CDR3 DNA sequence: TGTGCCATCAGTGGATTCCTAGGGACAGGGGGAACCGGGGAGCTGTTTTTT. Translating it yields CAISGFLGTGGTGELFF.

This clonotype was detected a few times. Just one base apart from a much larger clone, this may be a read error. The V call is TRBV6-6, the J call TRBJ1-4; TRBD1 matches 7 bases. This CDR3 contains 14 residues. Germline CDR1 is MNHNY and CDR2 is SVGAGI (reference sequence). Written as DNA, the CDR3 is TGTGCCAGCAGTTACAGGGGGCTGGATGAAGAACTGTTTTTT. It yields the protein CASSYRGLDEELFF.

This clonotype was seen just once. The chain is built from TRBV9 and TRBJ2-6; D is undetermined. From germline, CDR1 is SGDLS and CDR2 YYNGEE. The CDR3 is made up of 18 amino acids. The ends were cut back, 4 bases at V and 1 base at J, with 18 bases in the middle. As DNA, the CDR3 is TGTGCCAGCAGCTCCGTTTCCCCTCGAGTATCTGGGGCCAACGTCCTGACTTTC. Translation gives CASSSVSPRVSGANVLTF.

V and J are TRBV6-1 and TRBJ2-5; D remains ambiguous. CDR3 size: 11 residues. CDR1 and CDR2 (germline): MNHNS, SASEGT. Trimming removed 8 bases at V and 7 bases at J, with 11 bases between. The CDR3 loop reads CASQAGVTQYF. Written as DNA, the CDR3 is TGTGCCAGCCAGGCAGGCGTGACCCAGTACTTC.

The V and J genes are TRBV7-9 and TRBJ2-7; 8 bases are a match to TRBD1. Per germline, CDR1 SEHNR and CDR2 FQNEAQ (reference sequence). The CDR3 spans 16 residues. With 1 base clipped from V and 1 base from J, the junction kept 6 bases outside the gene matches. Here the CDR3 reads CASSLEAGGRSYEQYF. Written as DNA, the CDR3 is TGTGCCAGCAGCTTAGAGGCAGGGGGCAGGTCCTACGAGCAGTACTTC. Together with reference TRBV7-9 and TRBJ2-7, the CDR3 gives the full variable domain: DTGVSQNPRHKITKRGQNVTFRCDPISEHNRLYWYRQTLGQGPEFLTYFQNEAQLEKSRLLSDRFSAERPKGSFSTLEIQRTEQGDSAMYLCASSLEAGGRSYEQYFGPGTRLTVT.

This clonotype was counted a single time. An end of the junction differs from the germline gene, which may be a read error. The chain has TRBV3-1 and TRBJ1-1; D is ambiguous. CDR1 LGHDT and CDR2 YNNKEL come from the germline V gene (reference sequence). The CDR3 extends over 16 amino acids. The CDR3 is CGSSQDAPKLNTEAFF. For the CDR3, the DNA is TGTGGCAGCAGCCAAGATGCCCCGAAGCTGAACACTGAAGCTTTCTTT.

This clonotype turned up a few times. The junction and the germline gene differ at one end; a read error may be behind it. The chain has TRBV29-1 and TRBJ1-5; TRBD1 is a possible D gene (5 bases). The CDR3 length is 14 residues. Germline V CDR1 and CDR2: SQVTM, ANQGSEA. CDR3 DNA: TGCAGCGTGGAAGCGGGGGATAGCAATCAGCCCCAGCATTTT. As protein: CSVEAGDSNQPQHF.

The V gene is TRBV4-2, the J gene TRBJ2-3; 9 bases match TRBD2. The CDR3 spans 16 residues. With 0 bases clipped from V and 2 bases from J, the junction kept 3 bases outside the gene matches. Per germline, CDR1 LGHNA and CDR2 YNFKEQ. The chain's CDR3 is CASSQELAGTTDTQYF. The CDR3 bases are TGTGCCAGCAGCCAAGAGCTAGCGGGGACCACAGATACGCAGTATTTT.

The J gene is TRBJ2-5, the V gene TRBV20-1, with 10 bases aligning to TRBD2. The end of the DNA is better explained by TRBJ2-1, so the J call may be wrong. There are 16 residues in the CDR3. Germline V gene sequence: CDR1 DFQATT, CDR2 SNEGSKA (reference sequence). The CDR3 sequence: CSASATSGVIYNEQFF. CDR3 DNA: TGCAGTGCTAGTGCAACTAGCGGGGTTATCTACAATGAGCAGTTCTTC.

The sample holds many counts of this clonotype. This chain connects TRBV6-4 to TRBJ2-4; D is uncertain. Trimming shortened V by 6 bases and J by 8 bases, and 20 bases separated the two germline ends. The CDR3 extends over 15 amino acids. Per germline, CDR1 MRHNA and CDR2 SNTAGT. The CDR3 reads CASSTTRPCYDIQYF. The CDR3 DNA sequence: TGTGCCAGCAGCACGACGCGACCCTGTTACGACATTCAGTACTTC.

This clonotype was seen more than once but under ten times. V and J are TRBV20-1 and TRBJ2-5, with 9 positions matching TRBD1. Germline V lookup: CDR1 DFQATT, CDR2 SNEGSKA (reference sequence). Losses at the gene ends were 3 bases for V and 5 bases for J; bases not matched to a gene: 7. The CDR3 is 14 amino acids. The CDR3 nucleotides read TGCAGTGCTAGGGGGACAGGGCCGGTTGAGACCCAGTACTTC. Residues: CSARGTGPVETQYF.

The V call is TRBV29-1, the J call TRBJ2-5; 7 nucleotides line up with TRBD1. Germline V gene data show CDR1 as SQVTM and CDR2 as ANQGSEA. This CDR3 spans 11 amino acids. Trimming removed 5 bases from V and 5 bases from J; junction bases left unmatched: 2. The chain's CDR3 is CSVPRGETQYF. The DNA of the CDR3 is TGCAGCGTTCCCAGGGGGGAGACCCAGTACTTC. Full variable domain (remainder filled in from reference TRBV29-1 and TRBJ2-5): SAVISQKPSRDICQRGTSLTIQCQVDSQVTMMFWYRQQPGQSLTLIATANQGSEATYESGFVIDKFPISRPNLTFSTLTVSNMSPEDSSIYLCSVPRGETQYFGPGTRLLVL.

This clonotype occurred many times. The chain has TRBV5-6 and TRBJ2-4; D is undetermined. Trimming stripped 0 bases from V and 9 bases from J, with 7 bases between. Germline V lookup: CDR1 SGHDT, CDR2 YYEEEE. The CDR3 sequence is 12 residues long. The chain's CDR3 is CASSLGGTIQYF. DNA of the CDR3: TGTGCCAGCAGCTTGGGAGGAACCATTCAGTACTTC. Together with reference TRBV5-6 and TRBJ2-4, the CDR3 gives the full variable domain: DAGVTQSPTHLIKTRGQQVTLRCSPKSGHDTVSWYQQALGQGPQFIFQYYEEEERQRGNFPDRFSGHQFPNYSSELNVNALLLGDSALYLCASSLGGTIQYFGAGTRLSVL.

V usage is TRBV5-1 and J usage is TRBJ2-2; weak D call: TRBD2 (6 bases). V was pared by 0 bases and J by 0 bases, with 9 bases between. There are 16 residues in the CDR3. Germline CDR1 reads SGHRS; CDR2 reads YFSETQ. CDR3 bases: TGCGCCAGCAGCTTGGGGGGGACTGCGAACACCGGGGAGCTGTTTTTT. Its protein product is CASSLGGTANTGELFF.

A few counts support this clonotype. Germline and junction disagree at one end, which may indicate a read error. The V and J genes are TRBV6-5 and TRBJ2-2; unclear D gene. The germline gives CDR1 MNHEY, CDR2 SVGAGI. This CDR3 comprises 13 residues. The CDR3 sequence is CTSSFSEAGELFF. The DNA for the CDR3 is TGTACCAGCAGTTTTTCAGAGGCCGGGGAGCTGTTTTTT.

J is TRBJ2-6 and V is TRBV9, with TRBD1 matching 9 bases. The germline V gene encodes CDR1 SGDLS and CDR2 YYNGEE. V shed 4 bases, J shed 0 bases, and the junction held 8 bases outside the gene matches. CDR3 length: 18 amino acids. Written as DNA, the CDR3 is TGTGCCAGCAGCCCTAGGACAGGGGAAAACTCTGGGGCCAACGTCCTGACTTTC. It encodes CASSPRTGENSGANVLTF.

This clonotype has only a few counts. J is TRBJ2-5 and V is TRBV2, with 9 bases lining up with TRBD1. With the DNA end fitting TRBJ2-1 better, the J assignment may be wrong. The CDR3 length is 15 residues. In germline, CDR1 is SNHLY, CDR2 FYNNEI. CDR3: CASTPGTGPYNEQFF. CDR3 bases: TGTGCCAGCACTCCGGGGACAGGGCCATACAATGAGCAGTTCTTC.

This chain links TRBV6-2 or TRBV6-3 with TRBJ2-5; TRBD2 matches at 10 bases. The V segment lost 2 bases and the J segment 3 bases; nucleotides outside the gene matches: 3. The CDR3 extends over 15 amino acids. Germline V gene sequence: CDR1 MNHEY, CDR2 SVGEGT. The CDR3 loop reads CASSYRLAGEETQYF. CDR3 nucleotide sequence: TGTGCCAGCAGTTACCGGCTAGCGGGAGAAGAGACCCAGTACTTC.

This clonotype was counted ten times or more. Mismatch with germline at one junction end may stem from a read error. The rearrangement links TRBV10-3 to TRBJ2-5, with 10 bases lining up with TRBD2. The germline CDR1 and CDR2 sequences are ENHRY and SYGVKD. The CDR3 is 13 residues long. CDR3 region: CAISVGTSEETIF. CDR3 coding DNA: TGTGCCATCAGTGTCGGGACTAGCGAGGAGACGATCTTC.

There are a few counts of this clonotype. This chain uses TRBV2 with TRBJ2-2; D is uncertain. Germline CDR1 reads SNHLY; CDR2 reads FYNNEI. V dropped 8 bases and J dropped 1 base, with 11 bases sitting between them. This CDR3 has 14 residues. The DNA of the CDR3 is TGTGCCAGCTTGAAGCAGGTGAACACCGGGGAGCTGTTTTTT. Translated: CASLKQVNTGELFF.